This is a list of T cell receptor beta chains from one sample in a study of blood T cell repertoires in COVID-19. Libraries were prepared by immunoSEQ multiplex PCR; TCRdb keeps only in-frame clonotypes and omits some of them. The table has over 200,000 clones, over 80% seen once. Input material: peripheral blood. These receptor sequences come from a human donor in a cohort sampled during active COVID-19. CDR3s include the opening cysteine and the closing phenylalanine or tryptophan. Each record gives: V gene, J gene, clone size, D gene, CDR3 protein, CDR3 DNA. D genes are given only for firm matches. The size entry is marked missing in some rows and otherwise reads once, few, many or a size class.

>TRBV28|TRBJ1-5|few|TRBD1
CASSVGTGNQPQHF
TGTGCCAGCAGTGTCGGGACAGGGAATCAGCCCCAGCATTTT
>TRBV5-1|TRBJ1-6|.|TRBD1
CASSSGQNHNSPLHF
TGCGCCAGCAGCTCGGGACAGAACCATAATTCACCCCTCCACTTT
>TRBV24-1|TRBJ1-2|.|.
CATQGTNYGYTF
TGTGCCACCCAGGGGACTAACTATGGCTACACCTTC
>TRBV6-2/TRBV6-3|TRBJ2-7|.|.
CASSFQRPPGVEYF
TGTGCCAGCAGTTTCCAGCGGCCACCCGGGGTGGAGTACTTC
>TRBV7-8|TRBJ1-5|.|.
CASSPAGPGGQPQHF
TGTGCCAGCAGCCCAGCGGGTCCCGGGGGTCAGCCCCAGCATTTT
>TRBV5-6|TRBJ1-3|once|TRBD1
CASSLVSGTGVGITIYF
TGTGCCAGCAGCTTGGTGTCTGGGACAGGGGTTGGAATCACCATATATTTT
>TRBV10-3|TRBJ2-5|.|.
CAISARQEETQYF
TGTGCCATCAGTGCCCGACAGGAGGAGACCCAGTACTTC
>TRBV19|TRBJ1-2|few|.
CASSVTGTLPGYTF
TGTGCCAGTAGTGTCACAGGCACCCTCCCTGGCTACACCTTC
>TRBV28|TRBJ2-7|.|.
CASRLRGLTMYEQYF
TGTGCCAGCAGACTCAGGGGCCTCACTATGTACGAGCAGTACTTC
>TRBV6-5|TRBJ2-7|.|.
CASSTPNRYEQYF
TGTGCCAGCAGTACCCCAAACAGATACGAGCAGTACTTC
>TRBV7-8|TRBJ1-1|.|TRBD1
CASSSQDRGNTEAFF
TGTGCCAGCAGCTCCCAGGACAGGGGGAACACTGAAGCTTTCTTT
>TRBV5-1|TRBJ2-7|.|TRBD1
CASSSNLRDRFYEQYF
TGCGCCAGCAGCTCCAACCTCCGGGACAGATTCTACGAGCAGTACTTC
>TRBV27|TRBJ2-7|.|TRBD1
CASRQGVQYEQYF
TGTGCCAGCCGACAGGGGGTACAGTACGAGCAGTACTTC
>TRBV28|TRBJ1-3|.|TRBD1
CASSPNHRGRGNTIYF
TGTGCCAGCAGTCCTAATCACAGGGGGCGAGGAAACACCATATATTTT
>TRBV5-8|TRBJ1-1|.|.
CASSLEWGTLNTEAFF
TGTGCCAGCAGCTTGGAGTGGGGCACCCTGAACACTGAAGCTTTCTTT
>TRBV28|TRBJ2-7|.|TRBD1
CASSLRGYSYEQYF
TGTGCCAGCAGCCTCAGGGGGTACTCCTACGAGCAGTACTTC
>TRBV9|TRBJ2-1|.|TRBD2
CASSEGTSGSFGWNEQFF
TGTGCCAGCAGCGAGGGGACTAGCGGGAGTTTCGGGTGGAATGAGCAGTTCTTC
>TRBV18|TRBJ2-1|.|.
CASSRPQVSYNEQFF
TGTGCCAGCTCCCGACCGCAGGTCTCCTACAATGAGCAGTTCTTC
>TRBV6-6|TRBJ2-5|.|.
CASSYSNLFQVETQYF
TGTGCCAGCAGTTACTCGAACTTATTCCAGGTAGAGACCCAGTACTTC
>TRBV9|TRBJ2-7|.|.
CASSVAPTGTYEQYF
TGTGCCAGCAGCGTAGCTCCAACGGGGACCTACGAGCAGTACTTC
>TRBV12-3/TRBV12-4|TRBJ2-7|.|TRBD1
CASSLGQIYEQYF
TGTGCCAGCAGCCTGGGACAGATCTACGAGCAGTACTTC
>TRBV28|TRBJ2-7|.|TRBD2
CASSEGGSGSSYEQYF
TGTGCCAGCAGTGAGGGAGGAAGCGGGAGCTCCTACGAGCAGTACTTC
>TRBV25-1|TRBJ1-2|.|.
CASRSWGDYGYTF
TGTGCCAGCAGGTCTTGGGGGGACTATGGCTACACCTTC
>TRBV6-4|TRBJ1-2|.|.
CASSERQGNGYTF
TGTGCCAGCAGTGAACGGCAGGGGAATGGCTACACCTTC
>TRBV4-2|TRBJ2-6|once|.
CASSQTDTSGANVLTF
TGTGCCAGCAGCCAAACCGACACGTCAGGGGCCAACGTCCTGACTTTC
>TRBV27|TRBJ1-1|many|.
CASSSDFNTEAFF
TGTGCCAGCAGTTCGGACTTTAACACTGAAGCTTTCTTT
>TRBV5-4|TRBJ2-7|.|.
CASSGQGSYEQYF
TGTGCCAGCAGCGGGCAGGGCTCCTACGAGCAGTACTTC
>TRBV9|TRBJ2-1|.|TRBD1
CASSARTGGGHNEQFF
TGTGCCAGCAGCGCTAGGACAGGGGGTGGTCACAATGAGCAGTTCTTC
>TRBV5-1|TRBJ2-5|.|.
CASSLYSGSVETQYF
TGCGCCAGCAGCTTGTACTCAGGGTCGGTCGAGACCCAGTACTTC
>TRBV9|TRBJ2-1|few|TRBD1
CASSVDFVSGGYNEQFF
TGTGCCAGCAGCGTAGATTTTGTGTCAGGGGGATACAATGAGCAGTTCTTC
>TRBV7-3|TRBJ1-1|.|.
CASSSQGQVNTEAFF
TGTGCCAGCAGCTCACAGGGTCAAGTGAACACTGAAGCTTTCTTT
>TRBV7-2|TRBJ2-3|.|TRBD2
CASSLAVRGIDTQYF
TGTGCCAGCAGCTTGGCAGTGCGGGGGATAGATACGCAGTATTTT